The sequence of this TCR beta chain was determined in a study of T cell responses to AZD1222 COVID-19 vaccine. Overall study results and limits: Per reports, nearly half of all spike-specific TCRs target regions that are unmutated in variants. Without day 14 samples, only post-peak T cell repertoires were studied. Recipients of two AZD1222 doses showed rising Spike-specific TCR breadth and depth. Only 5 or 6 individuals given AZD1222 were seropositive at baseline.

Clones were read by immunoSEQ multiplex PCR, and TCRdb kept only the in-frame ones, dropping some. The data hold approximately 130,000 clones, with roughly 92% observed a single time. Points on this clone: Its antigen remains unknown.

The CDR3 loop spans 15 amino acids. Germline values: CDR1 MNHEY, CDR2 SMNVEV (reference sequence). V was clipped by 6 bases and J by 2 bases, with 16 bases between them. V usage is TRBV27 and J usage is TRBJ1-2; possibly TRBD1 for D (6 bases). The source of this sequence is an adult in good health. Here the sequenced sample was peripheral blood, taken on day 0 of AZD1222 vaccination. The CDR3 nucleotides read TGTGCCAGCAGACCCGGGGGGGCGACCAACTATGGCTACACCTTC. It specifies CASRPGGATNYGYTF.